This TCR beta chain was found in a study of shared clonotypes between healthy human individuals. Study observations and caveats: Naive subsets generally exceeded memory subsets in estimated richness.

Donation came from healthy HIV-negative adults that had no recent acute infections or vaccinations. CDR3 length equals 15 residues. From germline, CDR1 is SEHNR and CDR2 FQNEAQ (reference sequence). V shed 3 bases and J 2 bases; nucleotides not matched to a gene: 3. Every subset had its genomic DNA shared out evenly among several immunoSEQ plates. Repertoires were generated with immunoSEQ multiplex PCR, while TCRdb's copy carries only in-frame clones and drops some. The table shows approximately 1.4 million clones, with approximately 98% occurring only once. Concerning this clone: Its antigen is not known.

The sequence derives from a man aged 30 to 45 in good health. The chain uses TRBV7-9 and TRBJ2-1; TRBD2 aligns across 8 bases. Sequenced sample: naive CD4+ T cells sorted from blood. Sample subset: CD45RA+ positively selected. Here the CDR3 reads CASSFYSGTYNEQFF. The CDR3 DNA follows: TGTGCCAGCAGCTTCTATAGCGGGACCTACAATGAGCAGTTCTTC.